The 2 T cell receptor beta chains in this list originate from one sample, sequenced in a study of T cell responses to AZD1222 COVID-19 vaccine. Sequencing was performed with immunoSEQ multiplex PCR; in TCRdb, only in-frame clones are kept and a portion is missing. The table lists 100,000 to 150,000 clones, roughly 90% of them singletons, with over 0.95% in the top ten. This sample comprised peripheral blood, obtained on day 0 of AZD1222 vaccination. Receptor source: an adult in good health.

The chain links TRBV6-5 to TRBJ1-2; D unclear. Germline CDR1 and CDR2: MNHEY and SVGAGI. This CDR3 spans 13 amino acids. V shed 4 bases and J shed 7 bases, with 13 bases lying between them. This chain's CDR3 is CASSSLRGPGYTF. The CDR3 DNA reads TGTGCCAGCAGTTCCCTCCGGGGTCCTGGCTACACCTTC.

The V and J genes are TRBV11-1 and TRBJ2-1, with 9 positions matching TRBD2. Germline lookup yields CDR1 SGHAT and CDR2 FQDESV (reference sequence). The J segment lost 9 bases and the V segment lost 5 bases, leaving 8 bases of the junction unmatched. This CDR3 spans 14 amino acids. CDR3 loop: CASSISLAGLEQFF. The CDR3 DNA follows: TGTGCCAGCAGCATTAGTCTAGCGGGACTTGAGCAGTTCTTC.